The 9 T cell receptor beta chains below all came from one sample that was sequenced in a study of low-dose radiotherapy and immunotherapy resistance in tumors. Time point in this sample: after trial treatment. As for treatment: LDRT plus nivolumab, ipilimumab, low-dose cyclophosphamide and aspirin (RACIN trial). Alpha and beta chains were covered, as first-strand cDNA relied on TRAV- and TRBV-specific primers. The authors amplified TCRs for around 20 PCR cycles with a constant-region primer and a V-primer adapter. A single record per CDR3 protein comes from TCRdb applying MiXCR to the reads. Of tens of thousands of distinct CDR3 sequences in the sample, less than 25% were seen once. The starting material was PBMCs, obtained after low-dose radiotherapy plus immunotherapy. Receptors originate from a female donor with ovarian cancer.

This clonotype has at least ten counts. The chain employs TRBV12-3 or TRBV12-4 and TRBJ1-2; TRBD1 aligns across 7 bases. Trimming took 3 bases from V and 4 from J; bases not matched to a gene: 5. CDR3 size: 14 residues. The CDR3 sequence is CASSFRGQTYGYTF. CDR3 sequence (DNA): TGTGCCAGCAGTTTTAGGGGACAGACCTATGGCTACACCTTC.

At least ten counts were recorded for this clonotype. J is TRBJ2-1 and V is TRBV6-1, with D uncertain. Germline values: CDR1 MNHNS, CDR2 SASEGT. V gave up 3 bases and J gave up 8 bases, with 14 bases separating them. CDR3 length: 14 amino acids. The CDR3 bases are TGTGCCAGCAGTGATCAAGTCCCATCAGATGAGCAGTTCTTC. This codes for CASSDQVPSDEQFF.

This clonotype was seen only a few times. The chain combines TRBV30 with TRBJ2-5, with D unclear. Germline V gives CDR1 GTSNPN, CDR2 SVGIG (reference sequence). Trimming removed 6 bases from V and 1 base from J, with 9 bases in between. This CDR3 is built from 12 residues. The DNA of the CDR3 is TGTGCCTGCACCAGAACCCAAGAGACCCAGTACTTC. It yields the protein CACTRTQETQYF.

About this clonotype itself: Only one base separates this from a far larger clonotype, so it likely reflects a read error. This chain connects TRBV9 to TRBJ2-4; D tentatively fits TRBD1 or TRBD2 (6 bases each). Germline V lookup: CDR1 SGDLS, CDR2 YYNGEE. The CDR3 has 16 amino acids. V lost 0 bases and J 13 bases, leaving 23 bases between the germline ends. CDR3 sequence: CASSVGMIGGDNEQYF. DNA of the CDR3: TGTGCCAGCAGCGTAGGTATGATTGGAGGGGACAATGAGCAGTACTTC.

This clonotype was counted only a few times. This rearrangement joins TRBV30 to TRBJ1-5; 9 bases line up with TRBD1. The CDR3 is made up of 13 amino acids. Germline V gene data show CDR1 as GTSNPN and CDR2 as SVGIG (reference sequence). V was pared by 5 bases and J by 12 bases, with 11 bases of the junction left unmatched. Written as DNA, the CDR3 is TGTGCCTGGGGTACAGGGGGCACCCGGGGCCAGCATTTT. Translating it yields CAWGTGGTRGQHF.

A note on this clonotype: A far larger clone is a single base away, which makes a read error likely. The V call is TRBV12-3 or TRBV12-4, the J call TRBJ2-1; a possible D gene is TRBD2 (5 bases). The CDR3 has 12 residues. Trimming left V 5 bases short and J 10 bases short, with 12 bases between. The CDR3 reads CASSQTEGEQFF. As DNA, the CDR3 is TGTGCCAGCAGTCAAACAGAGGGCGAGCAGTTCTTC.

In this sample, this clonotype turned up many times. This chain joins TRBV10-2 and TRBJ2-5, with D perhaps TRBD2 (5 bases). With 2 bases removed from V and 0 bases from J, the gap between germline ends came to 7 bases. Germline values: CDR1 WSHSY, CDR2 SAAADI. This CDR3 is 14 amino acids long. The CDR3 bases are TGCGCCAGCAGTGAGCGGAGGTACCAAGAGACCCAGTACTTC. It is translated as CASSERRYQETQYF.

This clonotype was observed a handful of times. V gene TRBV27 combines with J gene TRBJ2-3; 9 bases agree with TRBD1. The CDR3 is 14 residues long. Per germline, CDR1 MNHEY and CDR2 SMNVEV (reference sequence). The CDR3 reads CVTRDRALSDTQYF. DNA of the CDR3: TGTGTTACTCGGGACAGGGCGCTTTCGGATACGCAGTATTTT.

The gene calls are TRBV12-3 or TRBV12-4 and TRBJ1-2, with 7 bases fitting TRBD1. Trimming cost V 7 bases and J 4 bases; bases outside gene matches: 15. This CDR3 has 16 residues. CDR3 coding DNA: TGTGCCAGCAACCCCCTACCGGGACAGATGGGCTATGGCTACACCTTC. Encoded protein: CASNPLPGQMGYGYTF.